These T cell receptor beta chains were read from a single sample in a study of human T cells and chemical hapten exposure. A single record per CDR3 protein comes from TCRdb applying MiXCR to the RACE reads. The sample carries over 75,000 distinct CDR3 sequences, roughly 7.2% recorded once. This sample comprised whole blood, obtained in connection with sensitization to the hapten diphenylcyclopropenone (DPC). Receptors were obtained from a woman in her 30s with alopecia areata. Some clones in this sample may be carry-over from other donors' samples. CDR3s include the opening cysteine and the closing phenylalanine or tryptophan. D genes are given only for firm matches. Size is stated for part of the rows, as once, few or many counts, or as a class when the clone is expanded.

TRBV5-1	NA	TRBJ2-6	many	TGCGCCAGCAGCACCCGACCGACGAGCTCTGGGGCCAACGTCCTGACTTTC	CASSTRPTSSGANVLTF
TRBV20-1	TRBD2	TRBJ2-7	many	TGCAGTGCGCGGCGGGTCGGGGGGTACGAGCAGTACTTC	CSARRVGGYEQYF
TRBV30	NA	TRBJ2-1	many	TGTGCCTGGAGCAAAAGTCCGGGGGATCCCTACAATGAGCAGTTCTTC	CAWSKSPGDPYNEQFF
TRBV7-9	NA	TRBJ2-2	few	TGTGCCAGTGGAGACACAGCGATGAACACCGGGGAGCTGTTTTTT	CASGDTAMNTGELFF
TRBV11-2	TRBD1	TRBJ2-6	many	TGTGCCAGCAGCTCCAGGGGGCTTGGGGCCAACGTCCTGACTTTC	CASSSRGLGANVLTF
TRBV2	NA	TRBJ1-1	NA	TGTGCCAGCAGTGAAGAAGGGACTGAAGCTTTCTTT	CASSEEGTEAFF
TRBV7-3	NA	TRBJ1-1	many	TGTGCCAGCAGCTTAACGGGCCCCCCTCTACGGGCGGTCGCTGAAGCTTTCTTT	CASSLTGPPLRAVAEAFF
TRBV19	NA	TRBJ2-3	NA	TGTGCCAGTAGTGGTTGGGTTTCAGATACGCAGTATTTT	CASSGWVSDTQYF
TRBV7-9	NA	TRBJ1-1	many	TGTGCCAGCAGCTTAGATCAGGGCGCTGAAGCTTTCTTT	CASSLDQGAEAFF
TRBV9	NA	TRBJ1-1	many	TGTGCCAGCAGCGTCGACAGAAACACTGAAGCTTTCTTT	CASSVDRNTEAFF
TRBV6-4	NA	TRBJ2-3	few	TGTGCCAGCAGTGAGGGGGCCCCCGATACGCAGTATTTT	CASSEGAPDTQYF
TRBV3-1	NA	TRBJ1-5	many	TGTGCCAGCAGCCAAGACGTTAATCAGCCCCAGCATTTT	CASSQDVNQPQHF
TRBV2	NA	TRBJ2-2	many	TGTGCCAGCAGTGATGGGGCAGGGTGGATGGGGGAGCTGTTTTTT	CASSDGAGWMGELFF
TRBV25-1	TRBD2	TRBJ2-1	many	TGTGCCAGCAGTGATTATAGCGGGGGGGCTAGGAATGAGCAGTTCTTC	CASSDYSGGARNEQFF
TRBV7-2	NA	TRBJ1-1	NA	TGTGCCAGCAGCTTAGCCAGGGAAACTGAAGCTTTCTTT	CASSLARETEAFF
TRBV20-1	NA	TRBJ1-2	few	TGCAGTGCTAGAGTCCCCGGGTTTAACTATGGCTACACCTTC	CSARVPGFNYGYTF
TRBV20-1	NA	TRBJ2-3	few	TGCAGTGCTAGTTCGGAGGTTCGCACAGATACGCAGTATTTT	CSASSEVRTDTQYF
TRBV7-9	NA	TRBJ2-7	many	TGTGCCAGCAGCCCCACTACGGGGGCGCAGCACTTC	CASSPTTGAQHF
TRBV6-1	TRBD2	TRBJ2-5	many	TGTGCCAGCAGTGAAGCGCCGACTAGCGGACTGGGGCAAGAGACCCAGTACTTC	CASSEAPTSGLGQETQYF
TRBV2	NA	TRBJ1-5	few	TGTGCCAGCAGTGAAGCGCTTCAATCGAAAAGAGGGCGCAATCAGCCCCAGCATTTT	CASSEALQSKRGRNQPQHF
TRBV29-1	NA	TRBJ1-2	NA	TGCAGCGTTAGGCAGGTTGCCTATGGCTACACCTTC	CSVRQVAYGYTF
TRBV3-1	NA	TRBJ1-5	many	TGTGCCAGCAGCCAAGATAGCGATAGCAATCAGCCCCAGCATTTT	CASSQDSDSNQPQHF
TRBV30	NA	TRBJ1-1	NA	TGTGCCTGGAGTGTAAGGGCGAACACTGAAGCTTTCTTT	CAWSVRANTEAFF
TRBV27	NA	TRBJ1-2	once	TGTGCCAGCAGTTTCACGGGTGATGGCTACACCTTC	CASSFTGDGYTF
TRBV20-1	NA	TRBJ1-2	many	TGCAGTGCTAGGCTACGGGTTTATGGCTACACCTTC	CSARLRVYGYTF
TRBV2	TRBD1	TRBJ2-7	many	TGTGCCAGCAGTGAATGGACAGGGGTTTCCTACGAGCAGTACTTC	CASSEWTGVSYEQYF